A selection of T cell receptor beta chains follows, all from one sample in a study of cytotoxic CD8 clonotypes in ibrutinib-treated CLL. Profiled with immunoSEQ multiplex PCR; TCRdb holds only in-frame clones, not every one. The profile shows about 76,000 clones, approximately 87% of them singletons. The material sequenced was PBMCs, taken after 24 months of ibrutinib treatment. Receptors originate from a human donor with chronic lymphocytic leukemia. CDR3s include the opening cysteine and the closing phenylalanine or tryptophan. A D gene is named only where the DNA matches it firmly. Clone sizes are given selectively: once, few, many, or a class where the clone is expanded.

13 | TRBJ2-3 | NA | NA | TRBV5-8 | CASSLFSKDTQYF | TGTGCCAGCAGCTTGTTTTCGAAAGATACGCAGTATTTT
12 | TRBJ2-2 | NA | NA | TRBV11-2 | CASRTGAGELFF | TGTGCCAGCAGGACGGGGGCCGGGGAGCTGTTTTTT
17 | TRBJ2-3 | NA | NA | TRBV4-3 | CASSQDIRDSLPDTQYF | TGCGCCAGCAGCCAAGATATCCGGGACTCACTGCCAGATACGCAGTATTTT
14 | TRBJ1-2 | TRBD1 | few | TRBV5-1 | CASSSTGQAYGYTF | TGCGCCAGCAGCTCAACGGGACAGGCCTATGGCTACACCTTC
17 | TRBJ2-3 | NA | NA | TRBV5-1 | CASSPWGGGRTEDTQYF | TGCGCCAGCAGCCCATGGGGGGGCGGGAGAACCGAAGATACGCAGTATTTT
17 | TRBJ1-4 | NA | NA | TRBV7-9 | CASSFYRGLPTNEKLFF | TGTGCCAGCAGCTTCTACCGGGGACTGCCAACTAATGAAAAACTGTTTTTT
13 | TRBJ1-1 | NA | NA | TRBV6-5 | CASSYKGRTEAFF | TGTGCCAGCAGTTACAAGGGGAGGACTGAAGCTTTCTTT
15 | TRBJ2-1 | NA | NA | TRBV28 | CASSWGEFQGNEQFF | TGTGCCAGCAGTTGGGGGGAATTCCAAGGCAATGAGCAGTTCTTC
15 | TRBJ2-1 | NA | NA | TRBV2 | CASSPDFSSYNEQFF | TGTGCCAGCAGTCCGGACTTCAGCTCCTACAATGAGCAGTTCTTC
12 | TRBJ2-3 | NA | NA | TRBV11-1 | CASSFWGDTQYF | TGTGCCAGCAGCTTTTGGGGGGATACGCAGTATTTT
15 | TRBJ2-1 | NA | NA | TRBV27 | CASSFDTSFYNEQFF | TGTGCCAGCAGTTTTGATACTAGCTTCTACAATGAGCAGTTCTTC
14 | TRBJ1-4 | NA | once | TRBV18 | CASSLGATNEKLFF | TGTGCCAGCTCACTCGGTGCAACTAATGAAAAACTGTTTTTT
14 | TRBJ2-2 | NA | NA | TRBV30 | CARGTPAQTGELFF | TGTGCCCGGGGGACTCCGGCCCAGACCGGGGAGCTGTTTTTT
14 | TRBJ2-5 | NA | medium-sized | TRBV7-3 | CASSLFGGLETQYF | TGTGCCAGCAGCTTATTTGGGGGGCTAGAGACCCAGTACTTC
13 | TRBJ2-2 | NA | NA | TRBV7-3 | CASSLNSGGELFF | TGTGCCAGCAGCTTAAATTCCGGTGGGGAGCTGTTTTTT